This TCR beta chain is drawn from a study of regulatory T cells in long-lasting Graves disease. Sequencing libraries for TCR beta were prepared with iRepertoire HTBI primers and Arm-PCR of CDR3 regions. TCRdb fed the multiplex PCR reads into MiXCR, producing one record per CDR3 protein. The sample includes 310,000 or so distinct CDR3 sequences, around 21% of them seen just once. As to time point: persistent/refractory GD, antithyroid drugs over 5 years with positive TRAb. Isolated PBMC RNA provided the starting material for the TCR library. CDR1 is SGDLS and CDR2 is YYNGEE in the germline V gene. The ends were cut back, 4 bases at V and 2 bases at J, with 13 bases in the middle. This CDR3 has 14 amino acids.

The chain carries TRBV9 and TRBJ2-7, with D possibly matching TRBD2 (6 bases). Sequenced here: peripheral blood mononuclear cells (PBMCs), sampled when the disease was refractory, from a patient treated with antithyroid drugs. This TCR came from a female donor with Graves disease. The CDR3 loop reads CASSSEAGAYEQYF. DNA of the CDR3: TGTGCCAGCAGCTCAGAAGCGGGCGCCTACGAGCAGTACTTC.